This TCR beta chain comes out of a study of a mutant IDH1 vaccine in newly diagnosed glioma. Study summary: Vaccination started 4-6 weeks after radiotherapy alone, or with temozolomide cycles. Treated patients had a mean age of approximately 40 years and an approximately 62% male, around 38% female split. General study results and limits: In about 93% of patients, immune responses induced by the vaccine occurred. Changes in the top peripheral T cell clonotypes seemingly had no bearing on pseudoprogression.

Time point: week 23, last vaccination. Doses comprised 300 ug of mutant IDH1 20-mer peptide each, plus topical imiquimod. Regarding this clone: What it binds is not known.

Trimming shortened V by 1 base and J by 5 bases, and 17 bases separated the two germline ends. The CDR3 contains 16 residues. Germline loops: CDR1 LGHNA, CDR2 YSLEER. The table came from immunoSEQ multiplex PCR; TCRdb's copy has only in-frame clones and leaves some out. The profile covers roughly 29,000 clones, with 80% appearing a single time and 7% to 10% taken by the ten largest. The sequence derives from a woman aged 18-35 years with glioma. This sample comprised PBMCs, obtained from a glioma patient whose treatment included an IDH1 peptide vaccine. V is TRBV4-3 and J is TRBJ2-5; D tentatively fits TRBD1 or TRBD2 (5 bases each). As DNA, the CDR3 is TGCGCCAGCAGCCAAGCCGCAGGGCTGGGACGGGAGACCCAGTACTTC. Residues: CASSQAAGLGRETQYF.